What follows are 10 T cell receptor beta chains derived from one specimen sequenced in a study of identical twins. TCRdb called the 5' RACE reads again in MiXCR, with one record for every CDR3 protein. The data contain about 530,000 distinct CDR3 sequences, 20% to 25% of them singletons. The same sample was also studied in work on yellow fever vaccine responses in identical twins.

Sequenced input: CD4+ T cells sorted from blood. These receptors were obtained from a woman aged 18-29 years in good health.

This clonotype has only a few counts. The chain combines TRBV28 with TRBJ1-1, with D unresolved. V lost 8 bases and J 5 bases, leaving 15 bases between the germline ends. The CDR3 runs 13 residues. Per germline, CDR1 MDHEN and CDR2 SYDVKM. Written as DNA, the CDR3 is TGTGCCAGCCTGGGTCCCACGAGAACTGAAGCTTTCTTT. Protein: CASLGPTRTEAFF.

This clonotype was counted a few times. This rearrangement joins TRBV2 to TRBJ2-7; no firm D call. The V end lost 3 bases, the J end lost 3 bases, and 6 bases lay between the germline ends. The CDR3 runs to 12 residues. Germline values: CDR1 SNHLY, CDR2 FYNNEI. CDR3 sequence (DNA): TGTGCCAGCAGTGAGGCGATCTACGAGCAGTACTTC. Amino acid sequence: CASSEAIYEQYF. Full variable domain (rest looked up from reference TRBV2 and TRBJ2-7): EPEVTQTPSHQVTQMGQEVILRCVPISNHLYFYWYRQILGQKVEFLVSFYNNEISEKSEIFDDQFSVERPDGSNFTLKIRSTKLEDSAMYFCASSEAIYEQYFGPGTRLTVT.

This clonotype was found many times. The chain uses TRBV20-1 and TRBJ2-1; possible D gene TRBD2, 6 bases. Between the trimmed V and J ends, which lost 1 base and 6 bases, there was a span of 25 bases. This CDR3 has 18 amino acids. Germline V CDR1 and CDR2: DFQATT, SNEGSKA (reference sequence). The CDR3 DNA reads TGCAGTGCTAGAGGCCCCTTGGGTTTCCGGGGGAGCCTCAATGAGCAGTTCTTC. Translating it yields CSARGPLGFRGSLNEQFF.

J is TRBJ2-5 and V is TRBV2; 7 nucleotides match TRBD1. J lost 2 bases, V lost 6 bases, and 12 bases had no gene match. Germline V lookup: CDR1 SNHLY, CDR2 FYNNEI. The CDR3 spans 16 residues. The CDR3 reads CASSIKTGLGQETQYF. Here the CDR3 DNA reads TGTGCCAGCAGCATCAAGACAGGGTTAGGTCAAGAGACCCAGTACTTC.

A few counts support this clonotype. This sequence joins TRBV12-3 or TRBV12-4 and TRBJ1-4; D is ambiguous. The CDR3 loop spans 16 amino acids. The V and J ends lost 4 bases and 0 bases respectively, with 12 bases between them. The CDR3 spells CASSSPGLATNEKLFF. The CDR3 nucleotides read TGTGCCAGCAGTTCGCCGGGCCTAGCAACTAATGAAAAACTGTTTTTT.

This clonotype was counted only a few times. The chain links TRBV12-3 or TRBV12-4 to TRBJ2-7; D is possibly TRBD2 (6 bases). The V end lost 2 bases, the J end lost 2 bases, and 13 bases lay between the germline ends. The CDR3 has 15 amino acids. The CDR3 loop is CASSLSGSPTYEQYF. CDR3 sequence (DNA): TGTGCCAGCAGTTTATCCGGGAGCCCCACCTACGAGCAGTACTTC.

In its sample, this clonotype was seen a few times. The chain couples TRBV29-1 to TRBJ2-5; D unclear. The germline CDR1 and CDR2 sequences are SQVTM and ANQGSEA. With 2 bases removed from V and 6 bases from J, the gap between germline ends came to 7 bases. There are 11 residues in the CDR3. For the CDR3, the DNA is TGCAGCGTTGAAAGGTGGAAGACCCAGTACTTC. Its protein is CSVERWKTQYF.

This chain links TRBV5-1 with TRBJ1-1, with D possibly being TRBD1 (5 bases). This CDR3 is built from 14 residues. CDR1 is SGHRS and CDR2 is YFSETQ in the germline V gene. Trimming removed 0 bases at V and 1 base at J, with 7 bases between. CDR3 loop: CASSLARENTEAFF. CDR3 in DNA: TGCGCCAGCAGCTTGGCCAGGGAGAACACTGAAGCTTTCTTT.

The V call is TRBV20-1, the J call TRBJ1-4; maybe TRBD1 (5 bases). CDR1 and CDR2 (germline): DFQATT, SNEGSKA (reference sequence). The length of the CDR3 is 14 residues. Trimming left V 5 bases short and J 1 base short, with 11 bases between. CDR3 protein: CSARQGLTNEKLFF. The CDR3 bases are TGCAGTGCTCGCCAGGGTCTAACTAATGAAAAACTGTTTTTT.

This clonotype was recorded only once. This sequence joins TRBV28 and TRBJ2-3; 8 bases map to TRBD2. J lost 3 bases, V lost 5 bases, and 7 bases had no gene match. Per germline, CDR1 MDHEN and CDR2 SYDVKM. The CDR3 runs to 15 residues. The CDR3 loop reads CASSTLSGITDTQYF. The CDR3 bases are TGTGCCAGCAGTACCCTTAGCGGGATAACAGATACGCAGTATTTT.